This is a list of T cell receptor beta chains from one sample in a study of T cells in Graves' hyperthyroidism and ophthalmopathy. TCRdb recomputed calls from the multiplex PCR reads with MiXCR, one row per CDR3 protein. The sample consists of about 600,000 distinct CDR3 sequences, approximately 16% of them appearing once. Source material: blood. These receptors all stem from a woman aged 40 to 55 with Graves' ophthalmopathy. The CDR3 runs from the conserved cysteine through the conserved F or W. Fields, in order: J gene, D gene, V gene, clone size, CDR3 DNA, CDR3 protein. A D gene is named only where the DNA matches it firmly. Clone size is not always given. Where it is, it says once, few, many or a class for expanded clones.

TRBJ2-5,TRBD2,TRBV7-2,NA,TGTGCCAGCAGCAAGCGGGGGGGCTCGTACCAAGAGACCCAGTACTTC,CASSKRGGSYQETQYF
TRBJ2-5,TRBD1,TRBV20-1,NA,TGCAGTGCTAAAGGACAGGGGGAAGAGACCCAGTACTTC,CSAKGQGEETQYF
TRBJ2-5,TRBD1,TRBV11-1,NA,TGTGCCAGCAGCTTCAAGGACAGGGGGCGAGGGGAGACCCAGTACTTC,CASSFKDRGRGETQYF
TRBJ2-5,TRBD2,TRBV19,NA,TGTGCCAGTAGCGGGAGGGTTAAAGAGACCCAGTACTTC,CASSGRVKETQYF
TRBJ2-3,NA,TRBV28,many,TGTGCCAGCCAAACAGGGACCCCCACAGATACGCAGTATTTT,CASQTGTPTDTQYF
TRBJ1-1,NA,TRBV6-1,many,TGTGCCAGCAGTGAGGGCCATGAGTCCACTGAAGCTTTCTTT,CASSEGHESTEAFF
TRBJ2-3,NA,TRBV3-1,many,TGTGCCAGCAGCCAAGATCCCCGCGGGACAGATACGCAGTATTTT,CASSQDPRGTDTQYF
TRBJ1-3,NA,TRBV20-1,NA,TGCAGTGCTAGAGATCGCCTCGCTGGCTCTGGAAACACCATATATTTT,CSARDRLAGSGNTIYF
TRBJ2-1,TRBD2,TRBV5-1,NA,TGCGCCAGCAGCTCAGATAGCGGGAGGGCCATGAATGAGCAGTTCTTC,CASSSDSGRAMNEQFF
TRBJ2-1,NA,TRBV2,many,TGTGCCAGCAGCGGGACTCAGGGCAATGAGCAGTTCTTC,CASSGTQGNEQFF